The clone carrying this TCR beta chain has only one observation. The data were obtained in a study of shared clonotypes between healthy human individuals. Trimming took 3 bases from V and 3 from J, leaving 18 bases between them. Germline assignment: CDR1 MGHRA and CDR2 YSYEKL. The CDR3 covers 17 residues. Generated by immunoSEQ multiplex PCR, the TCRdb table keeps only in-frame clones and is missing some. Of 2 million to 2.5 million clones in the sample, over 85% are singletons; the top ten hold 0.35% to 0.5%. The TCR comes from a man in his late teens or twenties in good health. Some clones in this sample may be carry-over from other donors' samples. The chain is built from TRBV4-1 and TRBJ2-1; D assignment may be TRBD1 or TRBD2 (5 bases each). Sequencing was done on a sample of naive CD4+ T cells from PBMCs. The sample's subset: CD45RA+ positively selected. In DNA form, the CDR3 reads TGCGCCAGCAGCCACCTTATACGGGGCCCAATCTACAATGAGCAGTTCTTC. It specifies CASSHLIRGPIYNEQFF.